Following are 27 T cell receptor beta chains from one sample sequenced in a study of T cell responses to AZD1222 COVID-19 vaccine. Using immunoSEQ multiplex PCR, the repertoire was profiled, and TCRdb retains in-frame clones only, with some absent. This table holds about 120,000 clones, over 75% found once. The sequencing here drew on peripheral blood, taken on day 0 of AZD1222 vaccination. All receptors come from an adult in good health.

V usage is TRBV28 and J usage is TRBJ2-2; D not certain. V dropped 8 bases and J dropped 3 bases, with 10 bases sitting between them. The germline V gene encodes CDR1 MDHEN and CDR2 SYDVKM. The CDR3 extends over 13 amino acids. This CDR3 reads CASVLGYTGELFF. In nucleotides, the CDR3 is TGTGCCAGCGTCCTAGGGTACACCGGGGAGCTGTTTTTT.

The V gene is TRBV7-2, the J gene TRBJ2-7; D may be TRBD1 (5 bases). The length of the CDR3 is 14 residues. Between the trimmed V and J ends, which lost 8 bases and 3 bases, there was a span of 17 bases. The germline gives CDR1 SGHTA, CDR2 FQGNSA. CDR3 coding DNA: TGTGCCAGCGTCAACGGACATCTACGCTACGAGCAGTACTTC. Its translation is CASVNGHLRYEQYF.

The gene calls are TRBV9 and TRBJ2-5; D tentatively reads TRBD1 or TRBD2 (5 bases each). V was trimmed by 4 bases and J by 5 bases, leaving 12 bases between them. This CDR3 has 13 residues. CDR1 is SGDLS, CDR2 YYNGEE, per germline. CDR3 region: CASSPSGAETQYF. The CDR3 nucleotides read TGTGCCAGCAGCCCCTCCGGGGCGGAGACCCAGTACTTC.

The chain combines TRBV6-5 with TRBJ1-5; D is perhaps TRBD1 (5 bases). The CDR3 has 14 amino acids. V was trimmed by 1 base and J by 5 bases, leaving 9 bases between them. CDR1 MNHEY and CDR2 SVGAGI come from the germline V gene. The CDR3 bases are TGTGCCAGCAGTTACTTTGGGGCTCATCAGCCCCAGCATTTT. Protein: CASSYFGAHQPQHF.

The chain employs TRBV9 and TRBJ1-3; 9 nucleotides agree with TRBD1. After removal of 3 bases from V and 2 bases from J, the junction contained 6 bases not matched to a gene. The CDR3 consists of 16 residues. Germline loops: CDR1 SGDLS, CDR2 YYNGEE. The DNA for the CDR3 is TGTGCCAGCAGCGGAGGACAGGGGCGAACTGGAAACACCATATATTTT. It specifies CASSGGQGRTGNTIYF.

This clone is a singleton in its sample. The chain joins TRBV2 to TRBJ1-5; 9 nucleotides align to TRBD1. Germline V gene data show CDR1 as SNHLY and CDR2 as FYNNEI. The CDR3 length is 15 residues. V trimming: 7 bases; J trimming: 7 bases; junction bases outside the gene matches: 11. The DNA of the CDR3 is TGTGCCAGCAATCCCCCGGGACAGGGAGTCCAGCCCCAGCATTTT. This codes for CASNPPGQGVQPQHF. Based on the CDR3 plus reference TRBV2 and TRBJ1-5, the full variable domain is EPEVTQTPSHQVTQMGQEVILRCVPISNHLYFYWYRQILGQKVEFLVSFYNNEISEKSEIFDDQFSVERPDGSNFTLKIRSTKLEDSAMYFCASNPPGQGVQPQHFGDGTRLSIL.

This rearrangement joins TRBV28 to TRBJ2-2; no definite D call. Germline CDR1 MDHEN, CDR2 SYDVKM. This CDR3 comprises 15 residues. With 1 base removed from V and 6 bases from J, the gap between germline ends came to 12 bases. CDR3 loop: CASSLSPGMAGELFF. As DNA, the CDR3 is TGTGCCAGCAGTTTATCCCCCGGTATGGCCGGGGAGCTGTTTTTT.

The chain combines TRBV9 with TRBJ1-1, with D possibly TRBD1 on 5 matching bases. From germline, CDR1 is SGDLS and CDR2 YYNGEE. This CDR3 is 15 amino acids long. V was cut by 4 bases and J by 5 bases, with 18 bases left in between. The CDR3 spells CASSLSGGVGTEAFF. CDR3 coding DNA: TGTGCCAGCAGCCTTAGCGGGGGGGTAGGAACTGAAGCTTTCTTT.

The chain employs TRBV24-1 and TRBJ2-2; possible D gene TRBD1, 5 bases. CDR1 is KGHDR, CDR2 SFDVKD, per germline. The CDR3 is 14 amino acids. V dropped 8 bases and J dropped 5 bases, with 14 bases sitting between them. The CDR3 protein is CATMTRAGTGELFF. The CDR3 bases are TGTGCCACCATGACAAGGGCAGGGACCGGGGAGCTGTTTTTT.

V and J are TRBV7-9 and TRBJ2-1, with TRBD2 identical over 8 bases. In germline, CDR1 is SEHNR, CDR2 FQNEAQ (reference sequence). The ends lost 5 bases at V and 8 bases at J; junction bases unmatched: 8. The CDR3 loop spans 14 amino acids. As DNA, the CDR3 is TGTGCCAGCAGCAGCGGGACTAGTATGGATGAGCAGTTCTTC. Protein: CASSSGTSMDEQFF.

The J gene is TRBJ1-1, the V gene TRBV28; D is undetermined. V was clipped by 6 bases and J by 5 bases, with 10 bases between them. CDR3 length: 12 residues. Germline assignment: CDR1 MDHEN and CDR2 SYDVKM. The CDR3 loop reads CASRATRTEAFF. The CDR3 region has the DNA TGTGCCAGCAGAGCCACGAGGACTGAAGCTTTCTTT.

The chain recombines TRBV3-1 (or the pseudogene TRBV3-2) with TRBJ2-7; D might be TRBD1 (5 bases). Trimming shortened V by 4 bases and J by 6 bases, and 16 bases separated the two germline ends. The germline CDR1 and CDR2 sequences are LGHDT and YNNKEL (reference sequence). This CDR3 comprises 14 residues. For the CDR3, the DNA is TGTGCCAGCAGCCTCCGACAGCCTATCGGCGAGCAGTACTTC. The encoded protein is CASSLRQPIGEQYF.

Here the CDR3 DNA reads TGTGCCAGCAGTTTCCAGAGCTATGGCTACACCTTC. Its translation: CASSFQSYGYTF. J is TRBJ1-2 and V is TRBV12-3 or TRBV12-4, with D unclear. The CDR3 is 12 amino acids. V dropped 3 bases and J dropped 4 bases, with 6 bases sitting between them.

This chain joins TRBV27 and TRBJ2-7; D gene unclear. Germline CDR1 and CDR2: MNHEY and SMNVEV (reference sequence). Trimming removed 1 base at V and 5 bases at J, with 9 bases between. This CDR3 is built from 13 residues. Here the CDR3 DNA reads TGTGCCAGCAGTTTATGGGGTTTCAACGAGCAGTACTTC. Protein sequence: CASSLWGFNEQYF.

This clone was detected only a few times. V is TRBV19 and J is TRBJ2-7, with no clear D. The CDR3 has 13 amino acids. Trimming pared 6 bases from V and 2 bases from J, leaving 11 bases between. Looked up from germline, CDR1 is LNHDA and CDR2 is SQIVND (reference sequence). The CDR3 DNA follows: TGTGCCAGTAGCCCAAACTTCGCCTACGAGCAGTACTTC. This encodes CASSPNFAYEQYF.

This clone showed up just once. The chain is built from TRBV7-2 and TRBJ1-5; D not certain. V lost 5 bases and J lost 7, with 9 bases in between. The CDR3 length is 12 residues. In germline, CDR1 is SGHTA, CDR2 FQGNSA. The DNA for the CDR3 is TGTGCCAGCAGCCCCTTAAGGCAGCCCCAGCATTTT. It yields the protein CASSPLRQPQHF.

The genes are TRBV6-2 or TRBV6-3 and TRBJ1-2; the D is unclear. The CDR3 is 15 amino acids. The V end lost 5 bases, the J end lost 3 bases, and 16 bases lay between the germline ends. CDR1 and CDR2 from the germline V gene are MNHEY and SVGEGT. The CDR3 sequence is CASSPLLGLDYGYTF. The CDR3 nucleotides are TGTGCCAGCAGTCCGCTATTGGGATTGGACTATGGCTACACCTTC.

This clone was seen a single time. The rearrangement uses TRBV11-1 and TRBJ2-6; D unclear. Germline V gene lookup returns CDR1 SGHAT and CDR2 FQDESV (reference sequence). The CDR3 has 15 residues. Trimming pared 5 bases from V and 0 bases from J, leaving 8 bases between. The CDR3 sequence: CASSRRSSGANVLTF. For the CDR3, the DNA is TGTGCCAGCAGCCGCCGAAGCTCTGGGGCCAACGTCCTGACTTTC.

V is TRBV7-2 and J is TRBJ1-2; 7 bases map to TRBD1. Trimming cost V 4 bases and J 5 bases; bases outside gene matches: 16. The CDR3 runs 17 residues. CDR1 SGHTA and CDR2 FQGNSA come from the germline V gene. The CDR3 DNA follows: TGTGCCAGCAGCTCCTTTTCCGGGACAGAATATTTTTATGGCTACACCTTC. Translated, it gives CASSSFSGTEYFYGYTF.

This clone has a handful of counts. V usage is TRBV14 and J usage is TRBJ1-3; a weak D match, TRBD1 (6 bases). V shed 4 bases and J shed 2 bases, with 12 bases lying between them. The germline gives CDR1 SGHDN, CDR2 FVKESK. This CDR3 has 15 residues. The CDR3 DNA is TGTGCCAGCAGCCCGAGCGGGGGCACTGGAAACACCATATATTTT. Encoded protein: CASSPSGGTGNTIYF.

The gene calls are TRBV24-1 and TRBJ1-1; D possibly corresponds to TRBD1 (6 bases). CDR3 length equals 16 residues. Germline V gene data show CDR1 as KGHDR and CDR2 as SFDVKD. The V end was cut by 10 bases, the J end by 7 bases, with 27 bases between. In DNA form, the CDR3 reads TGTGCCACGGCCCCCGATAACCAGGGGACGGAGGGTGAAGCTTTCTTT. As protein: CATAPDNQGTEGEAFF.

CDR3 region: CASSLRPVAGDSNQPQHF. The CDR3 region has the DNA TGTGCCAGCAGTTTACGGCCAGTTGCTGGGGATAGCAATCAGCCCCAGCATTTT. The J gene is TRBJ1-5, the V gene TRBV28; no clear D gene. Deletions cut 2 bases from V and 0 bases from J, with 17 bases between. Per the germline V gene, CDR1 is MDHEN and CDR2 is SYDVKM. CDR3 length equals 18 residues.

V is TRBV6-5 and J is TRBJ1-3; D not resolved. Trimming took 2 bases from V and 4 from J, leaving 12 bases between them. The CDR3 runs 15 residues. Germline V gives CDR1 MNHEY, CDR2 SVGAGI. The CDR3 sequence: CASSYAFLAGNTIYF. The CDR3 DNA follows: TGTGCCAGCAGTTACGCGTTCCTGGCAGGAAACACCATATATTTT.

V usage is TRBV28 and J usage is TRBJ2-7; D is uncertain. Germline V gene sequence: CDR1 MDHEN, CDR2 SYDVKM. V lost 6 bases, J lost 0 bases, and 12 bases lay in between. The CDR3 is made up of 14 amino acids. Here the CDR3 reads CASSWTASSYEQYF. In nucleotides, the CDR3 is TGTGCCAGCAGCTGGACGGCAAGCTCCTACGAGCAGTACTTC.

The chain is built from TRBV11-3 and TRBJ2-5, with a tentative D call TRBD1 (6 bases). CDR1 is SGHNT, CDR2 YENEEA, per germline. Trimming pared 5 bases from V and 5 bases from J, leaving 21 bases between. The CDR3 sequence is 16 residues long. The CDR3 nucleotides read TGTGCCAGCAGCCTAGTCTCAGGGGTTGGCGGGGAGACCCAGTACTTC. This gives the protein CASSLVSGVGGETQYF.

This clone appeared once. The genes are TRBV15 and TRBJ1-2; D remains unclear. Trimming took 1 base from V and 0 from J, leaving 9 bases between them. The germline CDR1 and CDR2 sequences are LNHNV and YYDKDF (reference sequence). The CDR3 has 15 residues. The CDR3 here is CATSRGEDANYGYTF. The CDR3 coding sequence is TGTGCCACCAGCAGAGGGGAGGATGCTAACTATGGCTACACCTTC. The full variable domain, its missing parts supplied by reference TRBV15 and TRBJ1-2, is DAMVIQNPRYQVTQFGKPVTLSCSQTLNHNVMYWYQQKSSQAPKLLFHYYDKDFNNEADTPDNFQSRRPNTSFCFLDIRSPGLGDTAMYLCATSRGEDANYGYTFGSGTRLTVV.

CDR3 amino acids: CASSSFRVGTRKSYEQYF. The CDR3 nucleotides read TGCGCCAGCAGCTCGTTCCGGGTGGGGACTAGGAAATCCTACGAGCAGTACTTC. The chain is built from TRBV5-1 and TRBJ2-7; 8 nucleotides match TRBD2. The CDR3 runs 18 residues. V lost 3 bases and J lost 1; bases outside the gene matches: 15. Germline V gives CDR1 SGHRS, CDR2 YFSETQ.